This T cell receptor beta chain was recovered during a study of blood T cell repertoires in COVID-19. Study at large: Both acute and convalescent COVID-19 samples were obtained from the United States, Italy and Spain. In each case, the material was cDNA or gDNA derived from T cells, B-cell-depleted T cells, or PBMCs.

Enrollment of patients from Seattle took place during active infection, with longitudinal follow-up. Per the study methods: How many nucleated cells were present was estimated from reference gene primer amplification. Produced via immunoSEQ multiplex PCR; TCRdb's table is partial and in-frame only. That table supplies the V and J calls and clone size; D and trimming were determined from the DNA. The sample lists about 130,000 clones; roughly three quarters were seen once. There are a few counts of this clone. The V end was cut by 1 base, the J end by 4 bases, with 11 bases between. This CDR3 has 16 amino acids. Germline V gives CDR1 KGHSH, CDR2 LQKENI.

The clonotype was recovered from a woman in her seventies with COVID-19, enrolled during active disease. This sequence joins TRBV18 and TRBJ1-6; no definite D call. Sequencing input: peripheral blood. This CDR3 reads CASSPRAPGYNSPLHF. CDR3 nucleotides: TGTGCCAGCTCACCACGGGCCCCCGGTTATAATTCACCCCTCCACTTT.